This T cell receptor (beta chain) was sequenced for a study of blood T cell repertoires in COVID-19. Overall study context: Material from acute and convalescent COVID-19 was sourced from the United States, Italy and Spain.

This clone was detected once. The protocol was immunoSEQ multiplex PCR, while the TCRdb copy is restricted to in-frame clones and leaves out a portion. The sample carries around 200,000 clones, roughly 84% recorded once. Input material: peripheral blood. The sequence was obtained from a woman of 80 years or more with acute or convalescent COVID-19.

As DNA, the CDR3 is TGTGCCAGCAGCCTTCTCACAGGGGGGAGAACACCCCTCCACTTT. Protein: CASSLLTGGRTPLHF. The V call is TRBV11-2, the J call TRBJ1-6; 8 positions match TRBD1. CDR3 length: 15 amino acids. The germline V gene has CDR1 SGHAT and CDR2 FQNNGV. Germline trimming cut 5 bases from V and 11 bases from J; bases unmatched to any gene: 11. The full variable domain, its missing parts supplied by reference TRBV11-2 and TRBJ1-6, is EAGVAQSPRYKIIEKRQSVAFWCNPISGHATLYWYQQILGQGPKLLIQFQNNGVVDDSQLPKDRFSAERLKGVDSTLKIQPAKLEDSAVYLCASSLLTGGRTPLHFGNGTRLTVT.